This TCR beta chain is drawn from a study of radiation and T cells in renal cell carcinoma. General observations from the study: In blood, top tumor clones expanded by 2 weeks, shrinking by 4.

Time point in this sample: blood 2 weeks post-SBRT. Treatment here: 15 Gy SBRT to primary tumor, nephrectomy 4 weeks later. Serial blood draws occurred at baseline and 2 and 4 weeks post-SBRT. This clone has just one count. The target antigen is unknown. The CDR3 covers 14 residues. Germline CDR1 reads SGHRS; CDR2 reads YFSETQ. V was clipped by 0 bases and J by 2 bases, with 5 bases between them. Assay: immunoSEQ multiplex PCR; the TCRdb copy retains only in-frame clones and omits some. The sample contains about 120,000 clones, approximately 80% of which appear only once. The chain joins TRBV5-1 to TRBJ2-2; D gene unclear. The starting material was blood, obtained from a patient whose treatment included radiotherapy and nephrectomy. The TCR originated in a woman aged 60 to 75 with renal cell carcinoma. The CDR3 region has the DNA TGCGCCAGCAGCTTGGATCCCAACACCGGGGAGCTGTTTTTT. The encoded protein is CASSLDPNTGELFF. Full variable domain (missing parts from reference TRBV5-1 and TRBJ2-2): KAGVTQTPRYLIKTRGQQVTLSCSPISGHRSVSWYQQTPGQGLQFLFEYFSETQRNKGNFPGRFSGRQFSNSRSEMNVSTLELGDSALYLCASSLDPNTGELFFGEGSRLTVL.